This is a list of T cell receptor beta chains from one sample in a study of blood T cell repertoires in COVID-19. The protocol was immunoSEQ multiplex PCR, while the TCRdb copy is restricted to in-frame clones and leaves out a portion. The sample has tens of thousands of clones, 70% to 90% seen once. The sample was peripheral blood. The receptor source for this set is a man aged 35-49 years with acute or convalescent COVID-19. The CDR3 runs from the conserved cysteine through the conserved F or W. The D gene is left open where the match is weak. Clone sizes are given selectively: once, few, many, or a class where the clone is expanded.

size: .; J: TRBJ1-2; D: .; V: TRBV18; CDR3: CASSPSPGSNYGYTF; DNA: TGTGCCAGCTCACCATCCCCAGGTTCTAACTATGGCTACACCTTC
size: .; J: TRBJ2-1; D: .; V: TRBV2; CDR3: CASRLAFAYNEQFF; DNA: TGTGCCAGCAGACTAGCTTTCGCCTACAATGAGCAGTTCTTC
size: .; J: TRBJ1-1; D: .; V: TRBV7-8; CDR3: CASSSIQGGDTEAFF; DNA: TGTGCCAGCAGCTCCATACAGGGTGGGGACACTGAAGCTTTCTTT
size: few; J: TRBJ1-2; D: .; V: TRBV6-5; CDR3: CASRVDYGYTF; DNA: TGTGCCAGCCGGGTCGACTATGGCTACACCTTC
size: .; J: TRBJ2-1; D: .; V: TRBV6-1; CDR3: CASSEASDSVFGQFF; DNA: TGTGCCAGCAGTGAAGCATCGGACTCTGTTTTTGGGCAGTTCTTC
size: .; J: TRBJ2-7; D: .; V: TRBV2; CDR3: CASSEVIQAEQYF; DNA: TGTGCCAGCAGTGAAGTGATCCAAGCCGAGCAGTACTTC
size: .; J: TRBJ1-6; D: TRBD1; V: TRBV10-3; CDR3: CAISESGQTNSPLHF; DNA: TGTGCCATCAGTGAGTCGGGACAGACCAATTCACCCCTCCACTTT
size: once; J: TRBJ1-6; D: .; V: TRBV5-1; CDR3: CASSLRSNNSPLHF; DNA: TGCGCCAGCAGCTTAAGAAGCAATAATTCACCCCTCCACTTT
size: .; J: TRBJ2-3; D: TRBD2; V: TRBV4-2; CDR3: CASSPQLAGGIDTQYF; DNA: TGTGCCAGCAGCCCACAACTAGCGGGGGGTATAGATACGCAGTATTTT
size: .; J: TRBJ2-4; D: TRBD2; V: TRBV11-3; CDR3: CASSSSGGLFF; DNA: TGTGCCAGCAGCTCTAGCGGGGGGTTGTTCTTC
size: .; J: TRBJ1-5; D: TRBD1; V: TRBV5-1; CDR3: CASKLQGASFRQPQHF; DNA: TGCGCCAGCAAACTTCAGGGGGCATCTTTTAGGCAGCCCCAGCATTTT
size: few; J: TRBJ1-4; D: TRBD1; V: TRBV6-4; CDR3: CASSPTGTGGEKLFF; DNA: TGTGCCAGCAGTCCTACGGGGACAGGGGGAGAAAAACTGTTTTTT
size: .; J: TRBJ2-2; D: .; V: TRBV11-3; CDR3: CASSFRDIYTGELFF; DNA: TGTGCCAGCAGCTTCCGGGACATATACACCGGGGAGCTGTTTTTT
size: .; J: TRBJ1-4; D: TRBD1; V: TRBV9; CDR3: CASSGSTGFNEKLFF; DNA: TGTGCCAGCAGCGGATCGACAGGGTTTAATGAAAAACTGTTTTTT
size: few; J: TRBJ2-7; D: TRBD2; V: TRBV5-1; CDR3: CASSPERGGYEQYF; DNA: TGCGCCAGCAGCCCGGAGCGGGGAGGCTACGAGCAGTACTTC
size: .; J: TRBJ2-3; D: TRBD1; V: TRBV6-4; CDR3: CASSGQGRPTDTQYF; DNA: TGTGCCAGCAGTGGACAGGGACGCCCCACAGATACGCAGTATTTT
size: .; J: TRBJ2-1; D: TRBD2; V: TRBV11-3; CDR3: CASSLGSLAGYNEQFF; DNA: TGTGCCAGCAGCTTAGGATCACTAGCGGGTTACAATGAGCAGTTCTTC
size: .; J: TRBJ1-1; D: .; V: TRBV5-1; CDR3: CASSFSEGYTEAFF; DNA: TGCGCCAGCAGCTTTTCGGAGGGATACACTGAAGCTTTCTTT
size: .; J: TRBJ1-2; D: .; V: TRBV5-1; CDR3: CASSLGTPQNYGYTF; DNA: TGCGCCAGCAGCTTGGGAACACCCCAGAACTATGGCTACACCTTC
size: .; J: TRBJ1-1; D: TRBD1; V: TRBV7-3; CDR3: CASSLEAGGKAFF; DNA: TGTGCCAGCAGCTTAGAGGCAGGGGGCAAAGCTTTCTTT
size: few; J: TRBJ1-6; D: .; V: TRBV25-1; CDR3: CASSEDIGQGNSPLHF; DNA: TGTGCCAGCAGTGAAGATATAGGCCAGGGGAATTCACCCCTCCACTTT
size: .; J: TRBJ2-5; D: .; V: TRBV9; CDR3: CASSFTPELGETQYF; DNA: TGTGCCAGCAGCTTTACCCCTGAACTAGGAGAGACCCAGTACTTC
size: .; J: TRBJ1-6; D: .; V: TRBV6-5; CDR3: CASGGGNSPLHF; DNA: TGTGCCAGCGGGGGGGGGAATTCACCCCTCCACTTT
size: .; J: TRBJ1-2; D: TRBD1; V: TRBV13; CDR3: CASSLYGQGAGGYTF; DNA: TGTGCCAGCAGCTTATACGGACAGGGGGCCGGCGGCTACACCTTC
size: .; J: TRBJ2-7; D: TRBD1; V: TRBV11-3; CDR3: CASSSRQGRISYEQYF; DNA: TGTGCCAGCAGCTCCCGACAGGGTCGTATCTCCTACGAGCAGTACTTC
size: .; J: TRBJ2-7; D: TRBD2; V: TRBV19; CDR3: CASSRGGDPSEQYF; DNA: TGTGCCAGTAGTAGGGGAGGGGACCCCTCCGAGCAGTACTTC
size: .; J: TRBJ1-4; D: TRBD1; V: TRBV11-2; CDR3: CASSPYPKGARGEKLFF; DNA: TGTGCCAGCAGCCCATATCCTAAGGGGGCGCGGGGAGAAAAACTGTTTTTT
size: .; J: TRBJ2-7; D: .; V: TRBV4-1; CDR3: CASSQGFQGYEQYF; DNA: TGCGCCAGCAGCCAAGGGTTCCAGGGCTACGAGCAGTACTTC
size: .; J: TRBJ2-7; D: .; V: TRBV5-1; CDR3: CASSLGQLYEQYF; DNA: TGCGCCAGCAGCTTGGGACAGCTCTACGAGCAGTACTTC
size: few; J: TRBJ1-1; D: TRBD1; V: TRBV3-1/TRBV3-2; CDR3: CASSQRGGDYTEAFF; DNA: TGTGCCAGCAGCCAAAGAGGGGGCGATTACACTGAAGCTTTCTTT
size: .; J: TRBJ2-7; D: TRBD2; V: TRBV6-1; CDR3: CASSEGTSYEQYF; DNA: TGTGCCAGCAGTGAAGGGACTAGCTACGAGCAGTACTTC
size: .; J: TRBJ1-2; D: .; V: TRBV3-1/TRBV3-2; CDR3: CASSPRGSYGYTF; DNA: TGTGCCAGCAGCCCGCGGGGGAGCTATGGCTACACCTTC
size: .; J: TRBJ1-3; D: .; V: TRBV4-1; CDR3: CASSQDRAETGNTIYF; DNA: TGCGCCAGCAGCCAAGATCGAGCTGAAACTGGAAACACCATATATTTT
size: .; J: TRBJ1-2; D: TRBD1; V: TRBV9; CDR3: CASSVTGTGGLYGYTF; DNA: TGTGCCAGCAGCGTTACCGGGACAGGGGGCCTCTATGGCTACACCTTC
size: .; J: TRBJ1-3; D: .; V: TRBV10-2; CDR3: CASRDRNTIYF; DNA: TGCGCCAGCAGGGACAGAAACACCATATATTTT
size: .; J: TRBJ2-3; D: .; V: TRBV30; CDR3: CAWEGVSRRSTDTQYF; DNA: TGTGCCTGGGAAGGGGTTTCGCGGCGCAGCACAGATACGCAGTATTTT
size: .; J: TRBJ1-1; D: .; V: TRBV2; CDR3: CASSVQGRDTEAFF; DNA: TGTGCCAGCAGTGTCCAGGGGAGGGACACTGAAGCTTTCTTT
size: .; J: TRBJ2-7; D: .; V: TRBV2; CDR3: CASSETGQGDYEQYF; DNA: TGTGCCAGCAGTGAAACGGGACAAGGGGATTACGAGCAGTACTTC
size: .; J: TRBJ1-2; D: .; V: TRBV18; CDR3: CASSPEQTNYGYTF; DNA: TGTGCCAGCTCACCCGAACAGACTAACTATGGCTACACCTTC
size: .; J: TRBJ2-5; D: TRBD1; V: TRBV25-1; CDR3: CASSERQGLGVTQYF; DNA: TGTGCCAGCAGTGAACGACAGGGGCTAGGAGTGACCCAGTACTTC
size: .; J: TRBJ1-4; D: .; V: TRBV18; CDR3: CASSPPGGQPGKLFF; DNA: TGTGCCAGCTCACCACCTGGAGGACAGCCCGGAAAACTGTTTTTT
size: .; J: TRBJ2-5; D: .; V: TRBV21-1; CDR3: CASSTGTGKETQYF; DNA: TGTGCCAGCAGCACAGGGACAGGAAAAGAGACCCAGTACTTC
size: few; J: TRBJ1-2; D: .; V: TRBV25-1; CDR3: CASRRGGSYGYTF; DNA: TGTGCCAGCCGCCGTGGGGGGAGCTATGGCTACACCTTC
size: .; J: TRBJ2-3; D: .; V: TRBV5-1; CDR3: CASRELVTDTQYF; DNA: TGCGCCAGCCGGGAGTTAGTCACAGATACGCAGTATTTT
size: .; J: TRBJ2-5; D: TRBD2; V: TRBV3-1/TRBV3-2; CDR3: CASSPGTSGVETQYF; DNA: TGTGCCAGCAGCCCCGGGACTAGCGGGGTCGAGACCCAGTACTTC
size: .; J: TRBJ2-5; D: TRBD1; V: TRBV5-4; CDR3: CASNKPGQGGETQYF; DNA: TGTGCCAGCAACAAGCCGGGACAGGGGGGAGAGACCCAGTACTTC
size: .; J: TRBJ2-7; D: TRBD1; V: TRBV24-1; CDR3: CATSDPRTGSGTEQYF; DNA: TGTGCCACCAGTGACCCCCGGACAGGGTCAGGTACCGAGCAGTACTTC
size: .; J: TRBJ2-5; D: TRBD2; V: TRBV29-1; CDR3: CSVEVLAGIGETQYF; DNA: TGCAGCGTTGAAGTACTAGCGGGGATCGGGGAGACCCAGTACTTC